These T cell receptor beta chains were read from a single sample in a study of CD8 T cells in Susac syndrome. Each CDR3 protein gets one entry after TCRdb re-called the immunoSEQ multiplex PCR reads with MiXCR. The data contain 250,000 or so distinct CDR3 sequences, 85% to 95% of them singletons. Material for sequencing was CD4+ T cells from PBMCs. These receptors were obtained from a human donor with multiple sclerosis. Each CDR3 is given with its conserved first and last residue.

J: TRBJ1-5; V: TRBV7-2; CDR3: CASSFKPGNNQPQHF
J: TRBJ2-3; V: TRBV2; CDR3: CASSTDRWGTDTQYF
J: TRBJ1-4; V: TRBV12-3/TRBV12-4; CDR3: CASSLVGARGEKLFF
J: TRBJ2-7; V: TRBV5-1; CDR3: CASSANPGHLLGVSAEQYF
J: TRBJ2-1; V: TRBV20-1; CDR3: CSARDVTGGGFEQFF
J: TRBJ1-6; V: TRBV7-9; CDR3: CASSGPGHTYNSPLHF
J: TRBJ2-5; V: TRBV12-3/TRBV12-4; CDR3: CASSLASGGLETQYF
J: TRBJ2-5; V: TRBV6-1; CDR3: CASSEEVHVAQYF
J: TRBJ1-1; V: TRBV28; CDR3: CASSPPPGLNTEAFF
J: TRBJ2-3; V: TRBV3-1; CDR3: CASSSRVSTDTQYF
J: TRBJ1-1; V: TRBV27; CDR3: CASSFTRTNTEAFF
J: TRBJ1-2; V: TRBV18; CDR3: CASSPRTGANNYGYTF
J: TRBJ2-5; V: TRBV7-9; CDR3: CASSLGGLVPETQYF
J: TRBJ1-1; V: TRBV29-1; CDR3: CSVEDLRPVNTEAFF
J: TRBJ1-2; V: TRBV29-1; CDR3: CSAGGYYGYTF
J: TRBJ1-5; V: TRBV12-3/TRBV12-4; CDR3: CASSLGGWNRGNQPQHF
J: TRBJ1-1; V: TRBV19; CDR3: CASSYYTEAFF
J: TRBJ2-3; V: TRBV9; CDR3: CASSLMEGAIDTQYF
J: TRBJ2-5; V: TRBV9; CDR3: CASSVEVTSGTTQYF
J: TRBJ2-1; V: TRBV5-1; CDR3: CASSFGHGEQFF
J: TRBJ1-2; V: TRBV20-1; CDR3: CSAKETGSYGYTF
J: TRBJ1-1; V: TRBV30; CDR3: CAWSESVAAEAFF
J: TRBJ1-1; V: TRBV6-5; CDR3: CASSYGVVKTEAFF
J: TRBJ1-3; V: TRBV7-9; CDR3: CASSPPPGQGNF
J: TRBJ1-3; V: TRBV7-2; CDR3: CASSLDGTGGGNTIYF
J: TRBJ2-7; V: TRBV7-6; CDR3: CASSKDRGGLSNEQYF
J: TRBJ2-1; V: TRBV6-6; CDR3: CASRPAGGYNEQFF
J: TRBJ1-1; V: TRBV20-1; CDR3: CSAFAPPSYTEAFF
J: TRBJ2-3; V: TRBV20-1; CDR3: CSAPPGPSTDTQYF
J: TRBJ1-4; V: TRBV12-3/TRBV12-4; CDR3: CASSLNRGGEKLFF
J: TRBJ1-5; V: TRBV3-1; CDR3: CASSDDSNQPQHF
J: TRBJ2-3; V: TRBV7-2; CDR3: CGSGREDTQYF
J: TRBJ2-4; V: TRBV6-5; CDR3: CASSYSGTTLAKNIQYF
J: TRBJ2-4; V: TRBV2; CDR3: CAGGTSGIIQYF
J: TRBJ2-5; V: TRBV3-1; CDR3: CASSPGGAGGRETQYF
J: TRBJ2-3; V: TRBV20-1; CDR3: CSARGTGVTDTQYF
J: TRBJ2-1; V: TRBV24-1; CDR3: CATSDFRTGYNNEQFF
J: TRBJ2-3; V: TRBV30; CDR3: CACSPGGTDTQYF
J: TRBJ1-5; V: TRBV20-1; CDR3: CSATRGPTGPQHF
J: TRBJ2-2; V: TRBV12-3/TRBV12-4; CDR3: CASRTGGNTGELFF
J: TRBJ2-4; V: TRBV3-1; CDR3: CASSLLQGIAKNIQYF
J: TRBJ2-1; V: TRBV5-8; CDR3: CASSLRQGGAVREQFF
J: TRBJ1-1; V: TRBV24-1; CDR3: CAIPKKQREAFF
J: TRBJ2-7; V: TRBV28; CDR3: CASSPPGYEQYF
J: TRBJ1-5; V: TRBV27; CDR3: CASRSGNQPQHF
J: TRBJ2-1; V: TRBV30; CDR3: CAWSVSNGAEQFF
J: TRBJ2-3; V: TRBV20-1; CDR3: CSALPGQGTDTQYF
J: TRBJ2-3; V: TRBV30; CDR3: CAWGGGRRDTQYF
J: TRBJ1-2; V: TRBV7-2; CDR3: CASSLRGTGTGVSYGYTF
J: TRBJ1-2; V: TRBV4-2; CDR3: CASSQTGTVYYGYTF
J: TRBJ1-3; V: TRBV7-9; CDR3: CASSLGGGNTIYF
J: TRBJ2-5; V: TRBV2; CDR3: CASSGSGQEETQYF